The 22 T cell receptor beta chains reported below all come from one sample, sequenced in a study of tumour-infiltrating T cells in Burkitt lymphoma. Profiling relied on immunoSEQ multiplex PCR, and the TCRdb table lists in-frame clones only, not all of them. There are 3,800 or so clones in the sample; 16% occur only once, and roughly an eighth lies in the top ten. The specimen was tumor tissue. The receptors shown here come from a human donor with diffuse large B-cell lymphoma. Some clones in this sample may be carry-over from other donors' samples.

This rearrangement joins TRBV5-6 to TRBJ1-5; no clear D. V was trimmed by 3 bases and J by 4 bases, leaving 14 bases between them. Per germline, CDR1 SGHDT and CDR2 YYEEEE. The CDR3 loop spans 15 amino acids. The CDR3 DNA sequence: TGTGCCAGCAGCTCTGGACCCCTAGGAAATCAGCCCCAGCATTTT. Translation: CASSSGPLGNQPQHF. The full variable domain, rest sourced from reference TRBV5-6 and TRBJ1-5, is DAGVTQSPTHLIKTRGQQVTLRCSPKSGHDTVSWYQQALGQGPQFIFQYYEEEERQRGNFPDRFSGHQFPNYSSELNVNALLLGDSALYLCASSSGPLGNQPQHFGDGTRLSIL.

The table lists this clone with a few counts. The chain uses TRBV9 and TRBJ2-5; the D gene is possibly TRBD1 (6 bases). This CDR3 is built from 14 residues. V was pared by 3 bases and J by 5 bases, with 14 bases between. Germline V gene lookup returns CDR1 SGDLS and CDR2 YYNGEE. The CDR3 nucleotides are TGTGCCAGCAGCGGCCATACAGGGAGTGAGACCCAGTACTTC. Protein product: CASSGHTGSETQYF.

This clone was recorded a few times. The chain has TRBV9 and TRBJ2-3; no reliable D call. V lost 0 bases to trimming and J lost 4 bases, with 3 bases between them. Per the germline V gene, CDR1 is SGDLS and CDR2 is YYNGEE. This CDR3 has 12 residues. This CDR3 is CASSVGSDTQYF. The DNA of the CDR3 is TGTGCCAGCAGCGTAGGATCAGATACGCAGTATTTT.

The CDR3, as DNA: TGTGCCAGCAGCTTGGGCTGGCATCAAGAGACCCAGTACTTC. Amino acid sequence: CASSLGWHQETQYF. The chain carries TRBV5-5 and TRBJ2-5; no clear D gene. CDR3 length: 14 residues. Germline V gene data show CDR1 as SGHKS and CDR2 as YYEKEE (reference sequence). V was pared by 0 bases and J by 2 bases, with 8 bases between.

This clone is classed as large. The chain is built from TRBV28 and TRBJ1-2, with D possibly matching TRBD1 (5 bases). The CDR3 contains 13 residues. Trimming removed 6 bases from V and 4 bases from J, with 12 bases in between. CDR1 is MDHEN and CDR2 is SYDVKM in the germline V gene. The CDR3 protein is CASRYRRIYGYTF. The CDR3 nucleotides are TGTGCCAGCAGGTACAGGAGAATCTATGGCTACACCTTC.

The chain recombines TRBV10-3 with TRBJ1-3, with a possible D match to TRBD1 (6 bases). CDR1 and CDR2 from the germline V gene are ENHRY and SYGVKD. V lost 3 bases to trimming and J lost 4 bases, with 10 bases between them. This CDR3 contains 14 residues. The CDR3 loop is CAISDGTKGNTIYF. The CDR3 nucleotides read TGTGCCATCAGTGACGGGACAAAAGGAAACACCATATATTTT.

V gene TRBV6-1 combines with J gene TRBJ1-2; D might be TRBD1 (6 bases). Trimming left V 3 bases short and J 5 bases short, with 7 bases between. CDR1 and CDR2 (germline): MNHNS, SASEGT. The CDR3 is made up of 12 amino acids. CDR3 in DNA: TGTGCCAGCAGTGAGCAGGGGTATGGCTACACCTTC. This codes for CASSEQGYGYTF.

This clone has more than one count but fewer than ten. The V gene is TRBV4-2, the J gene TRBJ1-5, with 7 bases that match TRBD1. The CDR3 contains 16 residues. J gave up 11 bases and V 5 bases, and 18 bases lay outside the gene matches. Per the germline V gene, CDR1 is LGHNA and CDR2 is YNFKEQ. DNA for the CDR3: TGTGCCAGCAGCTCAGTGGGGGGGACAGCCTCTTCCTCCCAGCATTTT. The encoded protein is CASSSVGGTASSSQHF.

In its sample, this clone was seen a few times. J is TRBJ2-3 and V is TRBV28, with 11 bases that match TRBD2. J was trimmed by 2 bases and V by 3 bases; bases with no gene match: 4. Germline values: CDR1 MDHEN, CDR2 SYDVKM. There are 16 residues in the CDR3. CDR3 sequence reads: CASSFTSGGFTDTQYF. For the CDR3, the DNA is TGTGCCAGCAGTTTCACTAGCGGGGGATTCACAGATACGCAGTATTTT. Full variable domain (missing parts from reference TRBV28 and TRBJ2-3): DVKVTQSSRYLVKRTGEKVFLECVQDMDHENMFWYRQDPGLGLRLIYFSYDVKMKEKGDIPEGYSVSREKKERFSLILESASTNQTSMYLCASSFTSGGFTDTQYFGPGTRLTVL.

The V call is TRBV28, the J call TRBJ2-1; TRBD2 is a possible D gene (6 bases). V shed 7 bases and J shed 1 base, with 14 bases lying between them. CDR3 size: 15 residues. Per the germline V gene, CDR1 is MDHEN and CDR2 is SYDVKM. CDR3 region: CASNPLAESYNEQFF. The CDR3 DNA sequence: TGTGCCAGCAACCCATTAGCGGAGTCCTACAATGAGCAGTTCTTC.

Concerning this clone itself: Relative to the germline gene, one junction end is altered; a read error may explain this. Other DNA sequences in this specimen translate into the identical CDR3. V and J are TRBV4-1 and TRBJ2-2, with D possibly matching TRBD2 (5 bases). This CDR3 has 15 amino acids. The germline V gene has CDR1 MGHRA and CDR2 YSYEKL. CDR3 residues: CASSQQSAGTGELFF. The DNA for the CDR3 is TGCGCCAGCAGCCAACAGTCCGCCGGCACCGGGGAACTGTTTTTT.

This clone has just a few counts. This CDR3 reads CASSVRGSGNTIYF. CDR3 bases: TGTGCCAGCAGCGTCAGGGGATCTGGAAACACCATATATTTT. This chain joins TRBV11-2 and TRBJ1-3; weak D call: TRBD1 (6 bases). Trimming removed 5 bases at V and 1 base at J, with 9 bases between. CDR3 length: 14 amino acids. Per the germline V gene, CDR1 is SGHAT and CDR2 is FQNNGV.

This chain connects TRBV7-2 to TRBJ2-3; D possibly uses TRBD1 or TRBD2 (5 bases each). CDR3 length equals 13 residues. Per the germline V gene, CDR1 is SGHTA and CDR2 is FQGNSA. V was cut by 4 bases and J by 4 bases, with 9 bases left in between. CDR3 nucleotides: TGTGCCAGCAGCTCGAGGGGCCCAGATACGCAGTATTTT. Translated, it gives CASSSRGPDTQYF.

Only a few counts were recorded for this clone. In DNA, the CDR3 is TGCGCCAGCAGGGGGACTAGCGGGGGAACGTTCGGTACGCAGTATTTT. This gives the protein CASRGTSGGTFGTQYF. The chain has TRBV10-1 and TRBJ2-3; 14 bases map to TRBD2. Germline values: CDR1 WNHNN, CDR2 SYGVQD (reference sequence). This CDR3 has 16 residues. Unmatched junction bases numbered 10, after V lost 6 bases and J lost 8 bases.

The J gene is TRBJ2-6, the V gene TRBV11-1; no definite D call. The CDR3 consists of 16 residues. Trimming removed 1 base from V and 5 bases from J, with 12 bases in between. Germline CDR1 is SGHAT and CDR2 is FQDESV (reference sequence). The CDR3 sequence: CASSLERDVWANVLTF. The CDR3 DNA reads TGTGCCAGCAGCTTAGAAAGAGATGTTTGGGCCAACGTCCTGACTTTC. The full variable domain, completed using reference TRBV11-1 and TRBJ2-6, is EAEVAQSPRYKITEKSQAVAFWCDPISGHATLYWYRQILGQGPELLVQFQDESVVDDSQLPKDRFSAERLKGVDSTLKIQPAELGDSAMYLCASSLERDVWANVLTFGAGSRLTVL.

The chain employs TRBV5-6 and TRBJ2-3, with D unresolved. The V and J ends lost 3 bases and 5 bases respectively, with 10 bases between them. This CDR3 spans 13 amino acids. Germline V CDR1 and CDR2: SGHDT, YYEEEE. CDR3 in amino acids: CASSSDTKDTQYF. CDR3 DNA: TGTGCCAGCAGCTCGGATACAAAAGATACGCAGTATTTT.

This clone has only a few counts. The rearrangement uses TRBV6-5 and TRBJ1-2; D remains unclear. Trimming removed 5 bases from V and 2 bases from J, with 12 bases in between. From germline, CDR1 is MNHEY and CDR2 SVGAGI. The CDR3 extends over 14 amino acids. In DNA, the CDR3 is TGTGCCAGCAGTCCCCAGTCTCTGAACTATGGCTACACCTTC. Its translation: CASSPQSLNYGYTF.

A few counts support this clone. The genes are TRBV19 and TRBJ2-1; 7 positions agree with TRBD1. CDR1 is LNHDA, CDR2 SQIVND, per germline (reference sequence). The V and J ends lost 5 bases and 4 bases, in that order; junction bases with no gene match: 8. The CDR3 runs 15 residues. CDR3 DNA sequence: TGTGCCAGTAGTCTCCCAGGGGGTACATACAATGAGCAGTTCTTC. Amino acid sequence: CASSLPGGTYNEQFF.

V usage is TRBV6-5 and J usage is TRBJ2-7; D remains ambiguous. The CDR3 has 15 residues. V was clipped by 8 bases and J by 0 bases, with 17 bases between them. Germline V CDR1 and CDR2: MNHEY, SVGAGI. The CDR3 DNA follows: TGTGCCAGCCGGGTTTTGCGGCGGAGCTCCTACGAGCAGTACTTC. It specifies CASRVLRRSSYEQYF.

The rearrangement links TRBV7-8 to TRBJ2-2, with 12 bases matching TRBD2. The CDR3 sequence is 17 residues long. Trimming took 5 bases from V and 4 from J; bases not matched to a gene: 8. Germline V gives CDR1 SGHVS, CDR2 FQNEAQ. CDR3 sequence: CASSGGRLAGATGELFF. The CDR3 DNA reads TGTGCCAGCAGCGGGGGCCGACTAGCGGGAGCCACCGGGGAGCTGTTTTTT.

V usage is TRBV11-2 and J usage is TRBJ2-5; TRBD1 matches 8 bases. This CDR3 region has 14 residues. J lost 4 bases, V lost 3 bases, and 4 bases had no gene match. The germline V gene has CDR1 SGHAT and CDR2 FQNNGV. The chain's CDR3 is CASSLAGGGETQYF. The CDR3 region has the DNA TGTGCCAGCAGCTTGGCAGGGGGCGGAGAGACCCAGTACTTC.

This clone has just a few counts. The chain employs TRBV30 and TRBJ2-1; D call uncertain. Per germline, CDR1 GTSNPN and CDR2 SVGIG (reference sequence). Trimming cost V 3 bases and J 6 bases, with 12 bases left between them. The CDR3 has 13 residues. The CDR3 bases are TGTGCCTGGAGCATCCGGCGAGGCAATGAGCAGTTCTTC. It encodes CAWSIRRGNEQFF.